Following are 12 T cell receptor beta chains from one sample sequenced in a study of memory CD4+ T cells and cytomegalovirus serostatus. The sort gate was single viable CD3+CD4+CD8-CD45RO+ cells for memory CD4+ T cells. Generated by immunoSEQ multiplex PCR, the TCRdb table keeps only in-frame clones and is missing some. The table records roughly 45,000 clones, roughly three quarters of them present only once. Sequenced material: memory CD4+ T cells from blood. Receptors originate from an adult in good health and CMV-seronegative.

This clone has a handful of counts. The gene calls are TRBV28 and TRBJ2-5; D ambiguous. The CDR3 runs to 13 residues. V was pared by 6 bases and J by 2 bases, with 10 bases between. The germline CDR1 and CDR2 sequences are MDHEN and SYDVKM. The CDR3 loop reads CASSHGVQETQYF. DNA of the CDR3: TGTGCCAGCAGCCATGGCGTACAAGAGACCCAGTACTTC. The whole variable domain, remainder taken from reference TRBV28 and TRBJ2-5, is DVKVTQSSRYLVKRTGEKVFLECVQDMDHENMFWYRQDPGLGLRLIYFSYDVKMKEKGDIPEGYSVSREKKERFSLILESASTNQTSMYLCASSHGVQETQYFGPGTRLLVL.

The chain uses TRBV5-8 and TRBJ2-3, with 8 bases fitting TRBD2. The CDR3 totals 14 residues. Germline CDR1 is SGHTS and CDR2 is YDEGEE. The junction had 4 bases not matched to a gene; V was cut back by 3 bases and J by 4 bases. CDR3 DNA sequence: TGTGCCAGCAGCTCAACTAGCGGCTCAGATACGCAGTATTTT. This codes for CASSSTSGSDTQYF.

The chain carries TRBV9 and TRBJ1-5; 8 positions match TRBD1. V dropped 4 bases and J dropped 10; count of bases not matched to a gene: 13. Germline V gene sequence: CDR1 SGDLS, CDR2 YYNGEE. This CDR3 comprises 15 residues. CDR3 in DNA: TGTGCCAGCAGCCCGACAGGGGATACCGCGCTTCCCCAGCATTTT. This codes for CASSPTGDTALPQHF. Filled out from reference TRBV9 and TRBJ1-5, the complete variable domain reads DSGVTQTPKHLITATGQRVTLRCSPRSGDLSVYWYQQSLDQGLQFLIQYYNGEERAKGNILERFSAQQFPDLHSELNLSSLELGDSALYFCASSPTGDTALPQHFGDGTRLSIL.

The chain has TRBV27 and TRBJ1-3, with a weak D call TRBD1 (5 bases). Per germline, CDR1 MNHEY and CDR2 SMNVEV (reference sequence). The V gene lost 5 bases and the J gene lost 2 bases, with 13 bases spanning the gap. This CDR3 contains 15 residues. The CDR3 region is CASSADRAPGNTIYF. CDR3 DNA: TGTGCCAGCAGTGCAGACAGAGCACCTGGAAACACCATATATTTT.

This chain connects TRBV30 to TRBJ1-2, with D maybe TRBD1 (6 bases). CDR3 length equals 12 residues. CDR1 GTSNPN and CDR2 SVGIG come from the germline V gene (reference sequence). Trimming removed 3 bases at V and 4 bases at J, with 9 bases between. The CDR3 region has the DNA TGTGCCTGGAGAACAGGGCTCTATGGCTACACCTTC. Amino acid sequence: CAWRTGLYGYTF.

CDR3 DNA: TGTGCCAGCAGGGAATCACTGGCCTACAATGAGCAGTTCTTC. It yields the protein CASRESLAYNEQFF. The chain uses TRBV28 and TRBJ2-1; no firm D call. Germline CDR1 and CDR2: MDHEN and SYDVKM. The CDR3 runs to 14 residues. With 6 bases removed from V and 2 bases from J, the gap between germline ends came to 11 bases.

The CDR3 DNA reads as TGTGCCACCAGCTTTAGACAGGAAGGCCCTGAAGCTTTCTTT. As protein: CATSFRQEGPEAFF. The chain uses TRBV15 and TRBJ1-1; D is perhaps TRBD1 (6 bases). The V end lost 5 bases, the J end lost 6 bases, and 16 bases lay between the germline ends. The germline V gene encodes CDR1 LNHNV and CDR2 YYDKDF (reference sequence). CDR3 length equals 14 residues.

V usage is TRBV30 and J usage is TRBJ2-2; no clear D. CDR1 GTSNPN and CDR2 SVGIG come from the germline V gene (reference sequence). The V end lost 2 bases, the J end lost 6 bases, and 10 bases lay between the germline ends. The CDR3 has 13 amino acids. CDR3 in amino acids: CAWSRAIPGELFF. CDR3 DNA: TGTGCCTGGAGTCGAGCTATACCCGGGGAGCTGTTTTTT.

The chain employs TRBV20-1 and TRBJ1-1, with no clear D. V dropped 5 bases and J dropped 6 bases, with 10 bases sitting between them. The CDR3 runs 11 residues. The germline gives CDR1 DFQATT, CDR2 SNEGSKA (reference sequence). CDR3 region: CSAGGNSEAFF. The CDR3 coding sequence is TGCAGTGCTGGCGGTAACTCTGAAGCTTTCTTT.

The V call is TRBV5-1, the J call TRBJ1-6; the D is unclear. The CDR3 is made up of 14 amino acids. Germline values: CDR1 SGHRS, CDR2 YFSETQ. V shed 6 bases and J shed 9 bases, with 16 bases lying between them. CDR3 loop: CASKDGVGGSPLHF. The CDR3 DNA reads as TGCGCCAGCAAAGATGGGGTGGGAGGTTCACCCCTCCACTTT.

This clone has only one observation. This chain connects TRBV6-1 to TRBJ2-7, with D possibly being TRBD1 or TRBD2 (5 bases each). Trimming shortened V by 9 bases and J by 7 bases, and 13 bases separated the two germline ends. The germline CDR1 and CDR2 sequences are MNHNS and SASEGT. This CDR3 comprises 11 residues. As DNA, the CDR3 is TGTGCCAGTCAGGGCCGAGGGGAGCAGTACTTC. The encoded protein is CASQGRGEQYF.

The V and J genes are TRBV5-1 and TRBJ1-1, with TRBD1 matching 7 bases. This CDR3 contains 14 residues. The J segment lost 5 bases and the V segment lost 2 bases, leaving 6 bases of the junction unmatched. Per the germline V gene, CDR1 is SGHRS and CDR2 is YFSETQ. For the CDR3, the DNA is TGCGCCAGCAGCTTTGACAGGGTAGAGACTGAAGCTTTCTTT. This codes for CASSFDRVETEAFF.